The following is a T cell receptor beta chain sequence with its context. Just one base apart from a much larger clone, this may be a read error. This sample is drawn from a study of Graves' ophthalmopathy and Graves' hyperthyroidism. Looked up from germline, CDR1 is SQVTM and CDR2 is ANQGSEA. This CDR3 is built from 12 residues. RNA transcripts provided the template for amplifying TCR beta CDR3 regions. First-round RT-PCR with HTBI primers preceded a second-round multiplex PCR. From the multiplex PCR reads, TCRdb called clonotypes with MiXCR, one entry per CDR3 protein. This table has about 640,000 distinct CDR3 sequences, 35% to 45% appearing once.

This sequence originates from an adult man with Graves' ophthalmopathy. What was sequenced was peripheral blood. V usage is TRBV29-1 and J usage is TRBJ2-7, with D unresolved. This chain's CDR3 is CSVEDHPYKQYF. As DNA, the CDR3 is TGCAGCGTTGAAGATCACCCCTACAAGCAGTACTTC.